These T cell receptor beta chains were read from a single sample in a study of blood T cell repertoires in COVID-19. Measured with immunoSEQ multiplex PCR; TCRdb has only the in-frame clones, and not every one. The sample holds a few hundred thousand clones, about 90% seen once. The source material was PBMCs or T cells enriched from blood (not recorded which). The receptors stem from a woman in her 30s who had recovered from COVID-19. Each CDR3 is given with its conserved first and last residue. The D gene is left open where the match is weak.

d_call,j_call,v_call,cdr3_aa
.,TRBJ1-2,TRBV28,CASSLVGGNYGYTF
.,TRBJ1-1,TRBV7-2,CASSRFGGNTEAFF
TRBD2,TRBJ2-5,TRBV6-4,CASSPTGGGVKETQYF
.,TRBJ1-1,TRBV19,CASSIEGNTEAFF
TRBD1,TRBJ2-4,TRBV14,CASSQRDSNIAKNIQYF
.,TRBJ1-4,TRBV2,CASRVRDINEKLFF
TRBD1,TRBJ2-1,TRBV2,CASSVGAGTGRYNEQFF
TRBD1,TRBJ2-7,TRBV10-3,CAISEAMGQGHEQYF
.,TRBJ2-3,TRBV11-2,CASSPTRADTQYF
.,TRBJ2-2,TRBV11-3,CASSPGQPGRTGELFF
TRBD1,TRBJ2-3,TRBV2,CASSLDPGQGADTQYF
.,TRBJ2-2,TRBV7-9,CASSFLEGTGELFF
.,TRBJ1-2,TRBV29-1,CSVEAPTMWAGETYGYTF
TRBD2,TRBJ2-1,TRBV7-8,CASSLDQRGVGDEQFF
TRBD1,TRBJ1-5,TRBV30,CAHGQGGNSNQPQHF
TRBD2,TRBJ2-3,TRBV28,CASSVRREGNTDTQYF
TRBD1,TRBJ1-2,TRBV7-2,CASSLGDRRYGYTF
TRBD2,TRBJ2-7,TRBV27,CASSSYSGGRNEQYF
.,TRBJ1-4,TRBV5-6,CASRDATAPNEKLFF
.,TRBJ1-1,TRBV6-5,CASTADRNTEAFF
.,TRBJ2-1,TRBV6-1,CASSEDTETGQFF
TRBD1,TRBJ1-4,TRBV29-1,CSVGRDSTEKLFF
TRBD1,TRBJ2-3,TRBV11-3,CASSTTGNTDTQYF
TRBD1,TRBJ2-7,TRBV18,CASSPWTGGGEQYF
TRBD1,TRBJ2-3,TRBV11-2,CASSLAGTGGPDTQYF
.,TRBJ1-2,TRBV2,CASKDSDYGYTF
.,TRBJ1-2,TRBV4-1,CASSQARKWSVDYGYTF
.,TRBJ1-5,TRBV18,CASSPGQSNQPQHF
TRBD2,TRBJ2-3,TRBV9,CASSVGTSGSTDTQYF
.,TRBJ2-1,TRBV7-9,CASSVLNEQFF
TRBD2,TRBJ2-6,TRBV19,CASSAGAGANVLTF
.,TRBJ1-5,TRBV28,CASSPQRQPQHF
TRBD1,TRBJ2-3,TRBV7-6,CASSTGTGASADTQYF
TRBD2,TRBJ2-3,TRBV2,CASTERRGSTDTQYF
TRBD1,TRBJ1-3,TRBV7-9,CASSSQGLGNTIYF
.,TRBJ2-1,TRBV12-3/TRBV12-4,CASSLYGDSEQFF
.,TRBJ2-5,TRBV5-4,CASSLALVGASETQYF
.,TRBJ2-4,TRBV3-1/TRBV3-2,CASSQGRGVNIQYF
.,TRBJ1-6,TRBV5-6,CASSFQASVTLHF
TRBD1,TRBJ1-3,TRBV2,CASRGTGRSPSGNTIYF
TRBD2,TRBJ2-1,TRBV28,CASSVSSGGASYNEQFF
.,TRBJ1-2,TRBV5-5,CASSLARQGLYGYTF
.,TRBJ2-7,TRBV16,CASSQLVSTYEQYF
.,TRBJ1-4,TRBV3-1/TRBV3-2,CASSIRTDYNEKLFF
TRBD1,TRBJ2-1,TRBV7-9,CASSFARGTGTYNEQFF
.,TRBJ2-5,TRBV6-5,CASTLSPEVLETQYF
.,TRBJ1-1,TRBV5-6,CASSFRDTEAFF
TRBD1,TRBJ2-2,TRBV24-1,CATSDAGQGNTGELFF